The 4 T cell receptor beta chains below come from one sample, sequenced in a study of T cell responses to AZD1222 COVID-19 vaccine. Clones were read by immunoSEQ multiplex PCR, and TCRdb kept only the in-frame ones, dropping some. The table has roughly 96,000 clones, roughly 90% seen once. The sequencing here drew on peripheral blood, taken on day 0 of AZD1222 vaccination. Receptors originate from an adult in good health.

V is TRBV19 and J is TRBJ1-2, with TRBD1 matching over 8 bases. Germline V gene data show CDR1 as LNHDA and CDR2 as SQIVND (reference sequence). This CDR3 spans 13 amino acids. With 4 bases clipped from V and 6 bases from J, the junction kept 4 bases outside the gene matches. The CDR3, as DNA: TGTGCCAGTAGTACGACAGGGGATGATGGCTACACCTTC. Protein product: CASSTTGDDGYTF.

This rearrangement joins TRBV7-6 to TRBJ2-7; the D gene is possibly TRBD1 (6 bases). V lost 5 bases and J 2 bases, leaving 13 bases between the germline ends. Germline V gene sequence: CDR1 SGHVS, CDR2 FNYEAQ. This CDR3 spans 14 amino acids. DNA of the CDR3: TGTGCCAGCAGCCCGAGGACAGACACCTACGAGCAGTACTTC. This sequence encodes CASSPRTDTYEQYF.

CDR3 sequence reads: CASSLDGTNEKLFF. CDR3 sequence (DNA): TGCGCCAGCAGCTTGGACGGAACTAATGAAAAACTGTTTTTT. The V gene is TRBV5-1, the J gene TRBJ1-4, with no clear D. The CDR3 consists of 14 residues. Looked up from germline, CDR1 is SGHRS and CDR2 is YFSETQ. Trimming removed 0 bases at V and 1 base at J, with 4 bases between.

This chain links TRBV29-1 with TRBJ2-7, with 9 positions matching TRBD1. Germline loops: CDR1 SQVTM, CDR2 ANQGSEA. CDR3 length equals 13 residues. The J segment lost 3 bases and the V segment lost 3 bases, leaving 3 bases of the junction unmatched. The CDR3 nucleotides are TGCAGCGTTGAGGGGGACAGGGACTACGAGCAGTACTTC. This gives the protein CSVEGDRDYEQYF.